One TCR beta chain is described in this entry. Antigen: not known. Profiled with immunoSEQ multiplex PCR; TCRdb holds only in-frame clones, not every one. The table lists 340,000 or so clones, about 93% of them singletons. The sample belongs to a study of brain T cells in children with intractable seizures. Study-level findings and limits: Pre-surgery blood may have been undersampled, hiding some clones.

Documented time point: blood from clinic visit 5 months post-surgery; TSC patient then seizure free. This CDR3 comprises 12 residues. In germline, CDR1 is SGHNT, CDR2 YYREEE (reference sequence). V shed 2 bases and J 7 bases; nucleotides not matched to a gene: 1. Source: peripheral blood, taken approximately 5 months after surgery. This clonotype was obtained from a boy under three years old with tuberous sclerosis and intractable seizures. The V call is TRBV5-4, the J call TRBJ1-2; 8 bases map to TRBD1. The CDR3 DNA reads TGTGCCAGCAGCTTCGACAGGGGTGGCTACACCTTC. Amino acid sequence: CASSFDRGGYTF. Full variable domain (rest looked up from reference TRBV5-4 and TRBJ1-2): ETGVTQSPTHLIKTRGQQVTLRCSSQSGHNTVSWYQQALGQGPQFIFQYYREEENGRGNFPPRFSGLQFPNYSSELNVNALELDDSALYLCASSFDRGGYTFGSGTRLTVV.